The T cell receptor (beta chain) under discussion was sequenced for a study of follicular helper T cells after annual influenza vaccination. Clones were sequenced by immunoSEQ multiplex PCR, and TCRdb holds only the in-frame ones, with some missing. Of about 15,000 clones in the sample, approximately 85% are singletons; the top ten hold roughly 0.28%. Stated time point: 2014-2015 season, pre-vaccination. Germline CDR1 reads SGHVS; CDR2 reads FQNEAQ. The CDR3 totals 14 residues. Trimming pared 1 base from V and 1 base from J, leaving 8 bases between. The chain carries TRBV7-8 and TRBJ2-7; no clear D gene. Sequences were derived from CXCR5- memory CD4+ T cells sorted from blood, sampled on the day of influenza vaccination. The receptor comes from an adult who received the influenza vaccine. The CDR3 protein is CASSLVGRSYEQYF. Here the CDR3 DNA reads TGTGCCAGCAGCTTAGTCGGAAGGTCCTACGAGCAGTACTTC.